The rows below give T cell receptor beta chains drawn from one sample of a study of cytomegalovirus exposure and HLA in healthy donors. Clones were sequenced by immunoSEQ multiplex PCR, and TCRdb holds only the in-frame ones, with some missing. The sample yields approximately 220,000 clones, about 75% seen once. The sample consisted of PBMCs. These receptors all come from a male donor in good health and CMV-seronegative. CDR3s include the opening cysteine and the closing phenylalanine or tryptophan. The D gene is left open where the match is weak. Part of the rows lack a size; the others show once, few, many or a class for expanded clones.

V: TRBV6-5; D: -; size: -; J: TRBJ1-1; CDR3: CASSTQAGWTEAFF; DNA: TGTGCCAGCAGTACACAGGCGGGATGGACTGAAGCTTTCTTT
V: TRBV30; D: TRBD1; size: few; J: TRBJ1-1; CDR3: CAWSSHRDRVTEAFF; DNA: TGTGCCTGGAGTTCACACCGGGACAGGGTTACTGAAGCTTTCTTT
V: TRBV7-2; D: -; size: -; J: TRBJ2-7; CDR3: CASSLALREQYF; DNA: TGTGCCAGCAGCCTAGCCCTACGCGAGCAGTACTTC
V: TRBV5-1; D: -; size: -; J: TRBJ1-3; CDR3: CASSQQGRENTIYF; DNA: TGCGCCAGCAGCCAACAGGGACGGGAAAACACCATATATTTT
V: TRBV7-6; D: TRBD2; size: -; J: TRBJ2-3; CDR3: CASSGTLAGYRGTDTQYF; DNA: TGTGCCAGCAGCGGGACACTAGCGGGATATCGTGGCACAGATACGCAGTATTTT
V: TRBV7-8; D: TRBD1; size: -; J: TRBJ2-7; CDR3: CASRPAGTGGHEQYF; DNA: TGTGCCAGCAGACCTGCCGGGACAGGGGGCCACGAGCAGTACTTC
V: TRBV5-4; D: TRBD1; size: once; J: TRBJ2-7; CDR3: CASSQETGAYEQYF; DNA: TGTGCCAGCAGCCAAGAGACAGGGGCCTACGAGCAGTACTTC
V: TRBV5-4; D: TRBD1; size: -; J: TRBJ1-1; CDR3: CASTKDRANTEAFF; DNA: TGTGCCAGCACCAAGGACAGGGCGAACACTGAAGCTTTCTTT
V: TRBV29-1; D: -; size: -; J: TRBJ2-7; CDR3: CSVEVPESSYEQYF; DNA: TGCAGCGTTGAAGTTCCTGAGAGCTCCTACGAGCAGTACTTC
V: TRBV4-2; D: -; size: -; J: TRBJ2-3; CDR3: CASSQEGATDTQYF; DNA: TGTGCCAGCAGCCAAGAGGGAGCCACAGATACGCAGTATTTT
V: TRBV4-3; D: TRBD1; size: -; J: TRBJ2-7; CDR3: CASSHSLGTGDSYEQYF; DNA: TGCGCCAGCAGCCATAGCCTCGGGACAGGGGACTCCTACGAGCAGTACTTC
V: TRBV6-5; D: -; size: -; J: TRBJ2-5; CDR3: CASSYGGGQETQYF; DNA: TGTGCCAGCAGTTACGGCGGCGGGCAAGAGACCCAGTACTTC
V: TRBV4-3; D: -; size: -; J: TRBJ2-7; CDR3: CASSTNIDTYEQYF; DNA: TGCGCCAGCAGCACGAACATAGACACCTACGAGCAGTACTTC
V: TRBV7-2; D: -; size: -; J: TRBJ1-5; CDR3: CASSLSVNQPQHF; DNA: TGTGCCAGCAGCTTGTCCGTCAATCAGCCCCAGCATTTT
V: TRBV6-1; D: -; size: -; J: TRBJ2-3; CDR3: CASSELGVGWGDTQYF; DNA: TGTGCCAGCAGTGAACTAGGCGTAGGGTGGGGCGATACGCAGTATTTT
V: TRBV6-6; D: -; size: few; J: TRBJ1-5; CDR3: CASNKRGSNQPQHF; DNA: TGTGCCAGCAACAAGCGGGGTAGCAATCAGCCCCAGCATTTT
V: TRBV7-9; D: -; size: -; J: TRBJ1-1; CDR3: CSSSATGNTEAFF; DNA: TGTTCCAGCAGCGCTACAGGGAACACTGAAGCTTTCTTT
V: TRBV19; D: -; size: -; J: TRBJ1-5; CDR3: CASSAQGGALIQPQHF; DNA: TGTGCCAGTAGTGCACAAGGGGGGGCTTTGATTCAGCCCCAGCATTTT
V: TRBV18; D: TRBD1; size: -; J: TRBJ1-4; CDR3: CASSPIRGLGEKLFF; DNA: TGTGCCAGCTCACCGATCAGGGGGTTGGGTGAAAAACTGTTTTTT
V: TRBV9; D: -; size: -; J: TRBJ2-3; CDR3: CASSVAPGGSADTQYF; DNA: TGTGCCAGCAGCGTAGCGCCCGGCGGGTCAGCAGATACGCAGTATTTT
V: TRBV6-5; D: -; size: -; J: TRBJ1-1; CDR3: CASSPMAGYAEAFF; DNA: TGTGCCAGCAGTCCAATGGCAGGGTACGCTGAAGCTTTCTTT
V: TRBV6-4; D: -; size: -; J: TRBJ1-1; CDR3: CASSEEGGTEAFF; DNA: TGTGCCAGCAGTGAAGAAGGGGGCACTGAAGCTTTCTTT
V: TRBV7-2; D: -; size: -; J: TRBJ2-1; CDR3: CASSARGDEQFF; DNA: TGTGCCAGCAGCGCCAGGGGTGATGAGCAGTTCTTC
V: TRBV4-2; D: -; size: -; J: TRBJ2-1; CDR3: CASSQDLGFAEQFF; DNA: TGTGCCAGCAGCCAAGATTTGGGCTTCGCTGAGCAGTTCTTC
V: TRBV4-1; D: TRBD2; size: -; J: TRBJ2-7; CDR3: CASSQEGRGATGFYEQYF; DNA: TGCGCCAGCAGCCAAGAGGGGAGGGGAGCCACCGGATTTTACGAGCAGTACTTC
V: TRBV19; D: -; size: -; J: TRBJ2-7; CDR3: CASSRDTSYEQYF; DNA: TGTGCCAGTAGTAGGGACACCTCCTACGAGCAGTACTTC
V: TRBV7-9; D: -; size: -; J: TRBJ2-5; CDR3: CASTPRETQYF; DNA: TGTGCCAGCACCCCCCGGGAGACCCAGTACTTC
V: TRBV9; D: -; size: -; J: TRBJ2-5; CDR3: CASSVVGGAGETQYF; DNA: TGTGCCAGCAGCGTAGTTGGGGGCGCGGGTGAGACCCAGTACTTC
V: TRBV4-1; D: TRBD2; size: -; J: TRBJ2-7; CDR3: CASSQRLAGGTFSYEQYF; DNA: TGCGCCAGCAGCCAAAGGCTAGCGGGGGGGACGTTCTCCTACGAGCAGTACTTC
V: TRBV4-3; D: TRBD1; size: -; J: TRBJ2-7; CDR3: CASSQHRGQDEQYF; DNA: TGCGCCAGCAGCCAACACAGGGGGCAGGACGAGCAGTACTTC
V: TRBV21-1; D: -; size: -; J: TRBJ2-3; CDR3: CASGWTVGPDTQYF; DNA: TGTGCCAGCGGTTGGACAGTAGGGCCAGATACGCAGTATTTT
V: TRBV23-1; D: -; size: -; J: TRBJ2-3; CDR3: CASSQGPETYIKTDTQYF; DNA: TGCGCCAGCAGTCAAGGGCCCGAGACATACATTAAGACAGATACGCAGTATTTT
V: TRBV5-1; D: TRBD1; size: -; J: TRBJ1-4; CDR3: CASRQGKDEKLFF; DNA: TGCGCCAGCCGACAGGGGAAAGATGAAAAACTGTTTTTT
V: TRBV5-1; D: TRBD1; size: -; J: TRBJ2-7; CDR3: CASSFTGTGGSSLDEQYF; DNA: TGCGCCAGCAGCTTTACCGGGACAGGGGGCTCTAGCTTAGACGAGCAGTACTTC
V: TRBV28; D: -; size: -; J: TRBJ2-7; CDR3: CASTSGTTYEQYF; DNA: TGTGCCAGCACCTCAGGGACAACCTACGAGCAGTACTTC
V: TRBV27; D: -; size: -; J: TRBJ2-7; CDR3: CASSLNRGGYEQYF; DNA: TGTGCCAGCAGTTTAAACCGAGGAGGCTACGAGCAGTACTTC
V: TRBV7-2; D: -; size: -; J: TRBJ1-5; CDR3: CASSLGARQPQHF; DNA: TGTGCCAGCAGCTTAGGCGCACGTCAGCCCCAGCATTTT
V: TRBV7-2; D: TRBD2; size: -; J: TRBJ2-7; CDR3: CASSLWRESYEQYF; DNA: TGTGCCAGCAGCTTATGGCGGGAGAGCTACGAGCAGTACTTC
V: TRBV7-2; D: TRBD2; size: once; J: TRBJ2-1; CDR3: CASSLSGGHYNEQFF; DNA: TGTGCCAGCAGCCTTAGCGGGGGGCACTACAATGAGCAGTTCTTC
V: TRBV7-7; D: -; size: -; J: TRBJ2-2; CDR3: CASSPGTVNTGELFF; DNA: TGTGCTAGCAGCCCCGGGACTGTGAACACCGGGGAGCTGTTTTTT
V: TRBV5-6; D: TRBD2; size: -; J: TRBJ2-3; CDR3: CASSKPGLAGDSTDTQYF; DNA: TGTGCCAGCAGCAAACCGGGACTAGCGGGGGATAGCACAGATACGCAGTATTTT